The rows below give T cell receptor beta chains drawn from one sample of a study of PD-L1 blockade in urothelial cancer. Produced via immunoSEQ multiplex PCR; TCRdb's table is partial and in-frame only. The table lists tens of thousands of clones, around 91% of them singletons, with 1.6% in the top ten. The source material was PBMCs, sampled around atezolizumab (anti-PD-L1) treatment. Source of these receptors: a man in his 60s with urothelial cancer. Both conserved end residues are part of each CDR3. A D gene is named only where the DNA matches it firmly. A row's size may be missing; if present it is once, few, many or a size class.

>.|TRBV7-2|15|TRBJ1-2|.
CASSLARRAEYGYTF
TGTGCCAGCAGCTTAGCGCGCAGGGCGGAGTATGGCTACACCTTC
>few|TRBV28|14|TRBJ2-1|TRBD2
CASSSGGSYNEQFF
TGTGCCAGCTCCTCGGGGGGATCCTACAATGAGCAGTTCTTC
>.|TRBV4-3|19|TRBJ2-2|TRBD2
CASSQDWNSGRWDAGELFF
TGCGCCAGCAGCCAAGATTGGAATAGCGGGAGGTGGGACGCCGGGGAGCTGTTTTTT
>few|TRBV5-6|14|TRBJ2-1|.
CASSPQMSYNEQFF
TGTGCCAGCAGCCCGCAGATGTCCTACAATGAGCAGTTCTTC
>.|TRBV7-3|14|TRBJ2-3|.
CASSPGHSTDTQYF
TGTGCCAGCAGCCCGGGACACAGCACAGATACGCAGTATTTT
>.|TRBV6-6|14|TRBJ2-7|.
CASRRGIAAYEQYF
TGTGCCAGCAGACGGGGAATTGCGGCCTACGAGCAGTACTTC
>few|TRBV21-1|17|TRBJ2-1|.
CASSAFSGRESYNEQFF
TGTGCCAGCAGCGCGTTTAGCGGGAGGGAGTCCTACAATGAGCAGTTCTTC
>.|TRBV7-2|13|TRBJ2-3|.
CASSLERADTQYF
TGTGCCAGCAGCTTAGAAAGAGCGGATACGCAGTATTTT
>.|TRBV5-6|14|TRBJ1-1|TRBD1
CASSRGQQNTEAFF
TGTGCCAGCAGCAGGGGACAGCAGAACACTGAAGCTTTCTTT
>.|TRBV11-1|17|TRBJ2-5|TRBD1
CASSLTGMGTGQETQYF
TGTGCCAGCAGCTTAACGGGTATGGGGACAGGCCAAGAGACCCAGTACTTC
>.|TRBV15|15|TRBJ2-5|.
CATSRDWLVRETQYF
TGTGCCACCAGCAGAGATTGGCTAGTGCGGGAGACCCAGTACTTC
>.|TRBV7-9|15|TRBJ2-1|TRBD2
CASSFAGRGGNEQFF
TGTGCCAGCAGCTTCGCTGGGCGGGGGGGCAATGAGCAGTTCTTC
>.|TRBV7-3|13|TRBJ1-1|.
CASSLETDTEAFF
TGTGCCAGCAGCTTAGAGACAGACACTGAAGCTTTCTTT
>.|TRBV5-4|16|TRBJ2-3|.
CASSLSLLRGTDTQYF
TGTGCCAGCAGCTTGTCTTTACTTCGAGGCACAGATACGCAGTATTTT
>.|TRBV7-2|16|TRBJ2-2|TRBD1
CASSLPGQGAGGELFF
TGTGCCAGCAGCCTTCCGGGACAGGGGGCTGGCGGGGAGCTGTTTTTT
>.|TRBV7-2|17|TRBJ1-2|TRBD1
CASSPGQGPSINYGYTF
TGTGCCAGCAGCCCGGGACAGGGCCCATCGATAAACTATGGCTACACCTTC
>.|TRBV11-2|14|TRBJ1-2|.
CASSLGTASSGYTF
TGTGCCAGCAGCTTAGGGACAGCATCGTCAGGCTACACCTTC
>.|TRBV9|15|TRBJ2-3|TRBD2
CASTFTAGAEDTQYF
TGTGCCAGCACTTTCACCGCGGGAGCAGAAGATACGCAGTATTTT
>.|TRBV5-1|14|TRBJ1-1|TRBD1
CASSTGTVNTEAFF
TGCGCCAGCAGCACCGGGACAGTGAACACTGAAGCTTTCTTT
>.|TRBV27|16|TRBJ2-5|TRBD2
CASSPSAGQVSETQYF
TGTGCCAGCAGTCCGTCAGCGGGGCAGGTTTCGGAGACCCAGTACTTC
>.|TRBV9|14|TRBJ2-1|TRBD1
CASSPGQGGYEQFF
TGTGCCAGCAGCCCGGGACAGGGAGGTTATGAGCAGTTCTTC
>.|TRBV11-3|16|TRBJ2-1|.
CASSEGRGGPYNEQFF
TGTGCCAGCAGCGAAGGGAGGGGGGGGCCTTACAATGAGCAGTTCTTC
>.|TRBV5-1|15|TRBJ1-2|TRBD1
CASNEGQQWGYGYTF
TGCGCCAGCAACGAGGGACAGCAATGGGGCTATGGCTACACCTTC
>.|TRBV28|12|TRBJ1-1|.
CASSLKHTEAFF
TGTGCCAGCAGTTTGAAGCACACTGAAGCTTTCTTT
>.|TRBV25-1|13|TRBJ2-7|.
CASRGSGWGEQYF
TGTGCCAGCAGGGGATCGGGGTGGGGAGAGCAGTACTTC
>.|TRBV7-2|13|TRBJ2-5|TRBD2
CASSRTSVKTQYF
TGTGCCAGCAGCCGAACTAGCGTCAAGACCCAGTACTTC
>.|TRBV7-2|12|TRBJ1-2|.
CASSLEVGGYTF
TGTGCCAGCAGCTTAGAGGTCGGGGGCTACACCTTC
>.|TRBV6-1|16|TRBJ1-2|TRBD1
CASSDPFRTGAYGYTF
TGTGCCAGCAGTGATCCGTTCCGGACAGGGGCCTATGGCTACACCTTC
>.|TRBV10-3|15|TRBJ1-5|TRBD1
CAISEDRDLNQPQHF
TGTGCCATCAGTGAGGACAGGGACCTGAATCAGCCCCAGCATTTT
>once|TRBV19|13|TRBJ2-2|.
CASSIAGAGELFF
TGTGCCAGTAGTATAGCAGGGGCCGGGGAGCTGTTTTTT
>.|TRBV5-5|14|TRBJ2-1|TRBD2
CASSLLAGVNEQFF
TGTGCCAGCAGCTTGCTAGCGGGAGTAAATGAGCAGTTCTTC
>.|TRBV2|14|TRBJ2-7|.
CASSVVTRGSEQYF
TGTGCCAGCAGTGTAGTGACTCGGGGGAGCGAGCAGTACTTC
>.|TRBV6-5|15|TRBJ2-7|TRBD1
CASSLGQGTSYEQYF
TGTGCCAGCAGTTTGGGACAGGGGACCTCCTACGAGCAGTACTTC
>once|TRBV27|13|TRBJ2-5|.
CASSLSRGETQYF
TGTGCCAGCAGTTTATCGAGGGGGGAGACCCAGTACTTC
>.|TRBV5-1|16|TRBJ2-5|TRBD2
CASSLGLAGGQETQYF
TGCGCCAGCAGCTTGGGTCTAGCGGGAGGTCAAGAGACCCAGTACTTC
>.|TRBV19|14|TRBJ1-3|.
CASSTTRAGNTIYF
TGTGCCAGTAGTACAACGAGGGCTGGAAACACCATATATTTT